This entry features one T cell receptor (beta chain) sequence. This entry comes from a study of control samples from healthy donors and cancer patients. The repertoire was sequenced with immunoSEQ multiplex PCR; TCRdb's copy has only in-frame clones and lacks some. The table records about 120,000 clones, 87% of them present only once. The CDR3 totals 15 residues. Germline lookup yields CDR1 MNHEY and CDR2 SMNVEV (reference sequence). J was trimmed by 7 bases and V by 2 bases; bases with no gene match: 9. J is TRBJ1-2 and V is TRBV27; 8 bases match TRBD1. Sequencing input: blood. The receptor comes from a man aged 60 to 75 in good health. The CDR3 DNA is TGTGCCAGCAGTTTACTCGGACAGGGATCGTTTGGCTACACCTTC. It yields the protein CASSLLGQGSFGYTF.